This T cell receptor (beta chain) was sequenced during a study of blood T cell repertoires in COVID-19. Symptom resolution, clearance, or two negative PCRs marked donors in Cohort 3 as recovered. Assay used: immunoSEQ multiplex PCR; TCRdb lists only in-frame clones, some missing. This sample has some 320,000 clones; more than 75% occur once, and the top ten carry 2.6%. This CDR3 region has 13 residues. Germline values: CDR1 SNHLY, CDR2 FYNNEI. Trimming pared 5 bases from V and 2 bases from J, leaving 9 bases between. The sequence derives from a man in his sixties who had recovered from COVID-19. Sequencing was done on a sample of PBMCs or T cells enriched from blood (not recorded which). The V and J genes are TRBV2 and TRBJ1-2; no definite D call. The CDR3 nucleotides are TGTGCCAGCAGTCTCCGGGAGAACTATGGCTACACCTTC. Translating it yields CASSLRENYGYTF.